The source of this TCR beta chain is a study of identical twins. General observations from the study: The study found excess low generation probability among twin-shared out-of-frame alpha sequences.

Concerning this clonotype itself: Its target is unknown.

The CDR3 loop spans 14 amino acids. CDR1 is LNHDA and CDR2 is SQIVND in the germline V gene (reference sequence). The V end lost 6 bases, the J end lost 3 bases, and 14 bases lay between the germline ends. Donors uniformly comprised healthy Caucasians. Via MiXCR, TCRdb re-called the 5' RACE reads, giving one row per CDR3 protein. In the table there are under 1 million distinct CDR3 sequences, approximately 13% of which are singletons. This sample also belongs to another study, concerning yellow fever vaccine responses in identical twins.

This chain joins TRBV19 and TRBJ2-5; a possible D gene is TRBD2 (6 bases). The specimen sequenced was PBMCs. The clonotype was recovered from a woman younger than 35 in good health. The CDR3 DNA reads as TGTGCCAGTAGGAGGAGGGGAGCGGAAGAGACCCAGTACTTC. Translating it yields CASRRRGAEETQYF.